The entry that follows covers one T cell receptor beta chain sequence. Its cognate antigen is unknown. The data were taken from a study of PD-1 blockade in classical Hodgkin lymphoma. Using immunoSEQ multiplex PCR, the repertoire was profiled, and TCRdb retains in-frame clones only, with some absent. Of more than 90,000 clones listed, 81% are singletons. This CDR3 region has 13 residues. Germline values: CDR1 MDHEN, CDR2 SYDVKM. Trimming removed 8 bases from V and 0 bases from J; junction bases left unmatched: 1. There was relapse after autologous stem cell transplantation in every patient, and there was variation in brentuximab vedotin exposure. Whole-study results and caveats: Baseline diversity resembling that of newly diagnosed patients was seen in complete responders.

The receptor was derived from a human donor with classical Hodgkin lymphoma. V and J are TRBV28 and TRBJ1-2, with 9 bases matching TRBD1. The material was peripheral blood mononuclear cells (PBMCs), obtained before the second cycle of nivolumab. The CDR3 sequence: CASDRGSNYGYTF. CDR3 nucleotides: TGTGCCAGCGACAGGGGGTCTAACTATGGCTACACCTTC.